This passage covers 16 T cell receptor beta chains from one sample sequenced in a study of cytomegalovirus exposure and HLA in healthy donors. PCR employed 60 Vbeta and 13 Jbeta primers. Sequencing was performed with immunoSEQ multiplex PCR; in TCRdb, only in-frame clones are kept and a portion is missing. The table has 100,000 to 120,000 clones, roughly 70% seen once. Sequencing was performed on PBMCs. The receptors were gathered from a woman in her forties in good health and CMV-seropositive.

This clone occurred a few times. The chain joins TRBV5-1 to TRBJ1-1, with 7 bases identical to TRBD1. This CDR3 comprises 16 residues. Germline-derived CDR1 and CDR2 are SGHRS and YFSETQ. J gave up 3 bases and V 2 bases, and 10 bases lay outside the gene matches. DNA of the CDR3: TGCGCCAGCAGCTTCAACAGGGGTCTAGTGGACACTGAAGCTTTCTTT. This sequence encodes CASSFNRGLVDTEAFF.

The chain combines TRBV10-3 with TRBJ1-1; D gene uncertain. Germline-derived CDR1 and CDR2 are ENHRY and SYGVKD. The CDR3 length is 13 residues. Trimming took 8 bases from V and 8 from J, leaving 18 bases between them. This CDR3 reads CAIRDLPATEAFF. In nucleotides, the CDR3 is TGTGCCATCCGGGATCTCCCTGCCACGGAAGCTTTCTTT.

The V call is TRBV11-3, the J call TRBJ1-2; D call uncertain. The CDR3 is made up of 12 amino acids. Germline assignment: CDR1 SGHNT and CDR2 YENEEA. V was trimmed by 5 bases and J by 1 base, leaving 5 bases between them. CDR3 sequence reads: CASSPGNYGYTF. The CDR3 DNA reads TGTGCCAGCAGCCCCGGTAACTATGGCTACACCTTC.

As for this clone: Sequence at one end of the junction differs from germline and may be a read error. This chain uses TRBV7-6 with TRBJ2-2, with 9 nucleotides matching TRBD2. Germline V gene data show CDR1 as SGHVS and CDR2 as FNYEAQ. The CDR3 runs to 14 residues. Written as DNA, the CDR3 is TGTGCCAGCAGCCTAGCGGGGCACACCGGGGAGCTGTTTTTT. It specifies CASSLAGHTGELFF.

CDR3 sequence reads: CASSKRSQGDETQYF. CDR3 nucleotide sequence: TGTGCCAGCAGCAAAAGATCCCAGGGGGACGAGACCCAGTACTTC. The chain uses TRBV21-1 and TRBJ2-5; the table names TRBD1, a call not compared with the DNA. TRBV21-1 is given as a pseudogene. The CDR3 runs 15 residues.

The chain is built from TRBV30 and TRBJ1-3; unclear D gene. Germline CDR1 reads GTSNPN; CDR2 reads SVGIG (reference sequence). The length of the CDR3 is 12 residues. The V gene lost 8 bases and the J gene lost 0 bases, with 8 bases spanning the gap. The CDR3 nucleotides are TGTGCCCGGGAGAGCTCTGGAAACACCATATATTTT. It is translated as CARESSGNTIYF.

V usage is TRBV11-2 and J usage is TRBJ2-2; TRBD2 matches 7 bases. This CDR3 spans 13 amino acids. Germline V gives CDR1 SGHAT, CDR2 FQNNGV. V shed 4 bases, J shed 8 bases, and the junction held 4 bases outside the gene matches. The CDR3 is CASSSISGGELFF. The CDR3 DNA reads TGTGCCAGCAGCTCCATTAGCGGGGGGGAGCTGTTTTTT. Full variable domain (remainder filled in from reference TRBV11-2 and TRBJ2-2): EAGVAQSPRYKIIEKRQSVAFWCNPISGHATLYWYQQILGQGPKLLIQFQNNGVVDDSQLPKDRFSAERLKGVDSTLKIQPAKLEDSAVYLCASSSISGGELFFGEGSRLTVL.

The J gene is TRBJ2-5, the V gene TRBV5-1; D perhaps matches TRBD1 (7 bases). V lost 2 bases to trimming and J lost 5 bases, with 16 bases between them. Per germline, CDR1 SGHRS and CDR2 YFSETQ. This CDR3 is built from 15 residues. CDR3 sequence (DNA): TGCGCCAGCAGCTTCGGAGGGGGCGGTTCGGAGACCCAGTACTTC. Protein: CASSFGGGGSETQYF.

V gene TRBV5-1 combines with J gene TRBJ2-7, with 11 nucleotides matching TRBD1. Germline CDR1 reads SGHRS; CDR2 reads YFSETQ. Losses at the gene ends were 3 bases for V and 0 bases for J; bases not matched to a gene: 5. The CDR3 is 16 amino acids. The CDR3 sequence: CASSSGTGGLSYEQYF. Written as DNA, the CDR3 is TGCGCCAGCAGCTCTGGGACAGGGGGACTCTCCTACGAGCAGTACTTC.

The rearrangement joins TRBV6-5 to TRBJ1-1, with 8 bases matching TRBD1. The CDR3 spans 15 residues. The V gene end was trimmed by 4 bases and the J gene end by 2 bases; junction bases not matched to a gene: 6. Germline values: CDR1 MNHEY, CDR2 SVGAGI. The CDR3 spells CASSSPGGSNTEAFF. CDR3 sequence (DNA): TGTGCCAGCAGTTCCCCAGGGGGCTCCAACACTGAAGCTTTCTTT.

The chain uses TRBV5-1 and TRBJ2-7; D possibly corresponds to TRBD2 (7 bases). Trimming took off 0 bases at V and 0 bases at J, with 10 bases between the two ends. Per germline, CDR1 SGHRS and CDR2 YFSETQ. The length of the CDR3 is 15 residues. In DNA, the CDR3 is TGCGCCAGCAGCTTGGAGAGGGGGGGCTCCTACGAGCAGTACTTC. It translates to CASSLERGGSYEQYF.

The rearrangement links TRBV6-5 to TRBJ2-1; a possible D gene is TRBD2 (7 bases). Per the germline V gene, CDR1 is MNHEY and CDR2 is SVGAGI. V lost 6 bases and J 6 bases, leaving 15 bases between the germline ends. This CDR3 region has 14 residues. CDR3 sequence (DNA): TGTGCCAGCAGCGTCAGGGAGGGGGGCAATGAGCAGTTCTTC. It yields the protein CASSVREGGNEQFF.

The CDR3 reads CASSLALPGGYGYTF. The CDR3, as DNA: TGTGCCAGCAGCTTAGCGCTACCGGGAGGCTATGGCTACACCTTC. The chain combines TRBV7-9 with TRBJ1-2; D unclear. The CDR3 extends over 15 amino acids. Germline V gene lookup returns CDR1 SEHNR and CDR2 FQNEAQ (reference sequence). V shed 0 bases and J shed 4 bases, with 12 bases lying between them. Full variable domain (remainder filled in from reference TRBV7-9 and TRBJ1-2): DTGVSQNPRHKITKRGQNVTFRCDPISEHNRLYWYRQTLGQGPEFLTYFQNEAQLEKSRLLSDRFSAERPKGSFSTLEIQRTEQGDSAMYLCASSLALPGGYGYTFGSGTRLTVV.

The genes are TRBV4-3 and TRBJ2-1, with 11 nucleotides matching TRBD2. J was trimmed by 4 bases and V by 2 bases; bases with no gene match: 10. The CDR3 is 18 residues long. The V gene's germline CDR1 is LGHNA and CDR2 YSLEER. CDR3 nucleotide sequence: TGCGCCAGCAGCCAAAGGGTTATGGGGACTAGCGGATACAATGAGCAGTTCTTC. It codes for CASSQRVMGTSGYNEQFF.

The V gene is TRBV28, the J gene TRBJ2-7, with TRBD2 matching over 8 bases. Germline CDR1 is MDHEN and CDR2 is SYDVKM. The CDR3 runs 15 residues. Trimming at V came to 4 bases and at J to 0 bases, leaving 5 bases not matched to a gene. The CDR3 here is CASSSPGLGSYEQYF. For the CDR3, the DNA is TGTGCCAGCAGTTCCCCGGGACTAGGCTCCTACGAGCAGTACTTC.

The chain recombines TRBV5-1 with TRBJ1-2, with D possibly being TRBD1 (5 bases). The CDR3 has 15 amino acids. Germline V gene lookup returns CDR1 SGHRS and CDR2 YFSETQ. Trimming removed 0 bases from V and 5 bases from J, with 14 bases in between. The DNA for the CDR3 is TGCGCCAGCAGCTTGGACGGCAGGGCATTTTATGGCTACACCTTC. Translation: CASSLDGRAFYGYTF.